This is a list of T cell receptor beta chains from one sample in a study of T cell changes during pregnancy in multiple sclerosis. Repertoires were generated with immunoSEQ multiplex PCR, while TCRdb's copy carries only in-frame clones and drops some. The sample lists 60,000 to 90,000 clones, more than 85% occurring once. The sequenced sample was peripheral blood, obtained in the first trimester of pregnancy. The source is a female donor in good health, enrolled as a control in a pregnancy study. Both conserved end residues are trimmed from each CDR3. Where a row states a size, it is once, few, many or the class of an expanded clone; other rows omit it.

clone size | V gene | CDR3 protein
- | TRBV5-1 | ASSDLRNTDTQY
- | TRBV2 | ASSRQGAYNEQF
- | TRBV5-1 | ASSPGLAGSGETQY
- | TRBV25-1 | ASSAPLSSYNEQF
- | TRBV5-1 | ASRQRQGADTEAF
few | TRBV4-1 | ASSQDRNQPQH
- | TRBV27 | ASSLRPGYNEQF
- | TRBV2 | ASRKQTAQETQY
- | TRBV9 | ASSALWRGEPDTQY
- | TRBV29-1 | SVQHGWAQGLNEQF
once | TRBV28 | ASSLLTSLNEQF
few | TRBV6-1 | ASLPGTDYYEQY
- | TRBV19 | ASSPSGTSGTYNEQF